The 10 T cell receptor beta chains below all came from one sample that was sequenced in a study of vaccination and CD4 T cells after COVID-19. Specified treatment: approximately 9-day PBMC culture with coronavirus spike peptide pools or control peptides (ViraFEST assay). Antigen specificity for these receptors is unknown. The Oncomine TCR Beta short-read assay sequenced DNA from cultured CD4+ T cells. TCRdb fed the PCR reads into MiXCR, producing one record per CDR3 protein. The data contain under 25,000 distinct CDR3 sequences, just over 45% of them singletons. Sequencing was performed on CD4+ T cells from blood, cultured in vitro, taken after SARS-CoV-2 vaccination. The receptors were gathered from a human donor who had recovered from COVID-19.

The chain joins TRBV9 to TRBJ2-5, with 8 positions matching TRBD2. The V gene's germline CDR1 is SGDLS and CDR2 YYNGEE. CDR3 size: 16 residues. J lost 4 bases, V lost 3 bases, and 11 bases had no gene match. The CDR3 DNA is TGTGCCAGCAGCGCCCCCCCGGGGGGGGGCGGAGAGACCCAGTACTTC. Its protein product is CASSAPPGGGGETQYF.

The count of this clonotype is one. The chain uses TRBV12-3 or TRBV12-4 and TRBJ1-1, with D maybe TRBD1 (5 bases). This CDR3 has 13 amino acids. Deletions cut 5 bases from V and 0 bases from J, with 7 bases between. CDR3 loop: CASSQQVNTEAFF. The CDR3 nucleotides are TGTGCCAGCAGTCAACAGGTGAACACTGAAGCTTTCTTT.

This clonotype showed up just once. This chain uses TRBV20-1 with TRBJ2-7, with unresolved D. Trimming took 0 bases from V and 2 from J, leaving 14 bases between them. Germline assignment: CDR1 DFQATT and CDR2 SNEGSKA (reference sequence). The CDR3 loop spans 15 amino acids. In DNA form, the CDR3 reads TGCAGTGCTAGAGATTCCGGGCCGGGCACCTACGAGCAGTACTTC. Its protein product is CSARDSGPGTYEQYF.

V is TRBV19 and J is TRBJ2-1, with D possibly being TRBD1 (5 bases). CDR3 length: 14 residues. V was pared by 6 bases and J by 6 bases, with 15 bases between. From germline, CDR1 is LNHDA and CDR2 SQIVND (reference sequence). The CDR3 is CASSSNPGINEQFF. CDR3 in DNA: TGTGCCAGTAGCTCGAACCCAGGGATCAATGAGCAGTTCTTC.

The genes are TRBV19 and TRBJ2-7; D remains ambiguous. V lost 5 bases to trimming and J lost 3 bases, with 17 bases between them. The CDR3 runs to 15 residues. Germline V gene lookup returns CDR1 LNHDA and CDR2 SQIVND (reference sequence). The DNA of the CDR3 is TGTGCCAGTAGTGTCGGTCTCCAGATACTCTACGAGCAGTACTTC. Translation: CASSVGLQILYEQYF.

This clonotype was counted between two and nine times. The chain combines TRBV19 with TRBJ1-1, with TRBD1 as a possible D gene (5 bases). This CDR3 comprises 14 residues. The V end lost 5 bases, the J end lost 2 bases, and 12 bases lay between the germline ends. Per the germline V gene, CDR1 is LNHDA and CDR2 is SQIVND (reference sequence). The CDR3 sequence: CASSPQTVNTEAFF. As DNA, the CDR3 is TGTGCCAGTAGTCCTCAGACAGTTAACACTGAAGCTTTCTTT.

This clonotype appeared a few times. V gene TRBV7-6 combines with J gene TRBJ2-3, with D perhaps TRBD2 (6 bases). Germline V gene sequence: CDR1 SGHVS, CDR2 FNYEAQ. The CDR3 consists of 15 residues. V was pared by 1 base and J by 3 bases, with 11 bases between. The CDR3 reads CASSLDTGLTDTQYF. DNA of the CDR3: TGTGCCAGCAGCTTAGATACGGGACTTACAGATACGCAGTATTTT.

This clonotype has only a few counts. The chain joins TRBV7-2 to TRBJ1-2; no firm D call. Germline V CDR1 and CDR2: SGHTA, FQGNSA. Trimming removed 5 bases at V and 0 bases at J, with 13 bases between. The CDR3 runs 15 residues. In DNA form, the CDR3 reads TGTGCCAGCAGCCTAGGCGTAACAACTAACTATGGCTACACCTTC. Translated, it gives CASSLGVTTNYGYTF.

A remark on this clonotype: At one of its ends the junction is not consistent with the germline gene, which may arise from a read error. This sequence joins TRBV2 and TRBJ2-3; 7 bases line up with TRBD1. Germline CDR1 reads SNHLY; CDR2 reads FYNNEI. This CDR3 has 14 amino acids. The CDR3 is CASSEDRATDTQYF. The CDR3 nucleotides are TGTGCCAGCAGCGAAGACAGGGCGACAGATACGCAGTATTTT. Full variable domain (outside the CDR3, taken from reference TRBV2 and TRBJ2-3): EPEVTQTPSHQVTQMGQEVILRCVPISNHLYFYWYRQILGQKVEFLVSFYNNEISEKSEIFDDQFSVERPDGSNFTLKIRSTKLEDSAMYFCASSEDRATDTQYFGPGTRLTVL.

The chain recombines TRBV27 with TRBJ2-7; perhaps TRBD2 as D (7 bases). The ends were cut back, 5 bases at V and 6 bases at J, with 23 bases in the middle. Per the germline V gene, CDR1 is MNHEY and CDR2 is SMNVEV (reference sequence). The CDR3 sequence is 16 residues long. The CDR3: CASSLGGGRGVGEQYF. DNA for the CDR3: TGTGCCAGCAGTCTCGGCGGGGGCAGGGGAGTAGGCGAGCAGTACTTC.